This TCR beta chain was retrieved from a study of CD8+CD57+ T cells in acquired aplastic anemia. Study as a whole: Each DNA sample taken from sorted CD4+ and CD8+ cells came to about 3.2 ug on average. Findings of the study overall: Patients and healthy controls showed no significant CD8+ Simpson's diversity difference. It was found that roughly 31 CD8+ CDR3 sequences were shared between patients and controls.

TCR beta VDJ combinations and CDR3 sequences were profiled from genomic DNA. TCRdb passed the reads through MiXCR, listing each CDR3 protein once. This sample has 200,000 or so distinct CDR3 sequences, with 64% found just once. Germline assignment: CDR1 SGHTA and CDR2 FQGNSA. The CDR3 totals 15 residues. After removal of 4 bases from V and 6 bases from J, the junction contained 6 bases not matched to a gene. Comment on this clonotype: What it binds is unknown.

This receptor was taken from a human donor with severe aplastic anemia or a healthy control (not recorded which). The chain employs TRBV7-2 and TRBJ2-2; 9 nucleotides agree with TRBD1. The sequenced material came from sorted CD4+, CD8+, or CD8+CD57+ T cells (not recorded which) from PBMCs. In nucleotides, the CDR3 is TGTGCCAGCAGCTCCCGGGGACAGGGATCCGGGGAGCTGTTTTTT. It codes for CASSSRGQGSGELFF.